This is a list of T cell receptor beta chains from one sample in a study of Ad26.COV2.S vaccination and SARS-CoV-2 variants. Only in-frame clones appear in the TCRdb table, and some are missing; sequencing was by immunoSEQ multiplex PCR. The sample consists of about 320,000 clones, 85% to 90% of them appearing once. This sample comprised peripheral blood, obtained in a trial of Ad26.COV2.S vaccine versus placebo. The receptors here all came from a person aged 18-60 years who received the Ad26.COV2.S COVID-19 vaccine or a placebo. Both conserved end residues are part of each CDR3. D genes are given only for firm matches. Size is omitted from some rows. Given values are once, few, many or a class for expanded clones.

D gene,clone size,J gene,V gene,CDR3 protein,CDR3 DNA
-,-,TRBJ2-3,TRBV7-6,CASSPGLLITDTQYF,TGTGCCAGCAGCCCCGGACTTCTCATCACAGATACGCAGTATTTT
TRBD1,-,TRBJ1-2,TRBV18,CASSPTRDRGHGYTF,TGTGCCAGCTCACCTACCCGGGACAGGGGGCATGGCTACACCTTC
TRBD1,-,TRBJ1-1,TRBV6-2/TRBV6-3,CASSLRTGRENTEAFF,TGTGCCAGCAGCCTCCGGACAGGGAGGGAGAACACTGAAGCTTTCTTT
-,-,TRBJ1-1,TRBV7-2,CASSLGTLNTEAFF,TGTGCCAGCAGCTTAGGGACATTGAACACTGAAGCTTTCTTT
-,-,TRBJ2-2,TRBV12-5,CASGFPGTGELFF,TGTGCTAGTGGTTTCCCAGGGACTGGGGAGCTGTTTTTT
-,-,TRBJ1-2,TRBV5-1,CASSFDPTASYGYTF,TGCGCCAGCAGCTTCGATCCGACGGCGAGCTATGGCTACACCTTC
TRBD1,once,TRBJ1-1,TRBV11-3,CASSLLRDRNTEAFF,TGTGCCAGCAGCTTATTGAGGGACAGAAACACTGAAGCTTTCTTT
TRBD1,-,TRBJ1-5,TRBV19,CASSIGTGGQPQHF,TGTGCCAGTAGTATTGGGACAGGGGGTCAGCCCCAGCATTTT
TRBD2,-,TRBJ2-3,TRBV9,CASSSRKRGGLDTQYF,TGTGCCAGCAGCTCCCGTAAGCGGGGGGGCCTCGATACGCAGTATTTT
-,-,TRBJ1-5,TRBV11-2,CASSLSIAPRGQPQHF,TGTGCCAGCAGCTTATCTATCGCTCCTCGGGGTCAGCCCCAGCATTTT
-,few,TRBJ2-3,TRBV9,CASSVGRSVGTDTQYF,TGTGCCAGCAGCGTAGGGAGGTCGGTCGGCACAGATACGCAGTATTTT
TRBD1,-,TRBJ2-2,TRBV30,CASFSDRGRFVGGELFF,TGTGCCTCTTTCTCGGACAGGGGGAGATTTGTTGGCGGGGAGCTGTTTTTT
-,-,TRBJ1-1,TRBV25-1,CASRETGSNTEAFF,TGTGCCAGCAGGGAAACAGGCTCGAACACTGAAGCTTTCTTT
TRBD1,-,TRBJ1-1,TRBV18,CASSGQGATEAFF,TGTGCCAGCTCCGGACAGGGGGCCACTGAAGCTTTCTTT
-,-,TRBJ1-2,TRBV13,CASSLVRGWYGYTF,TGTGCCAGCAGCTTAGTTCGCGGATGGTATGGCTACACCTTC
-,-,TRBJ2-3,TRBV13,CASSWEGGGDTDTQYF,TGTGCCAGCAGCTGGGAAGGAGGGGGGGACACAGATACGCAGTATTTT
TRBD2,few,TRBJ2-1,TRBV3-1/TRBV3-2,CASSQIPGGIFGNEQFF,TGTGCCAGCAGCCAAATCCCCGGGGGGATCTTCGGGAATGAGCAGTTCTTC
-,-,TRBJ2-2,TRBV7-2,CASSLGGRELFF,TGTGCCAGCAGCTTAGGGGGCAGGGAGCTGTTTTTT
-,-,TRBJ1-1,TRBV6-5,CASSYPGRLNTEAFF,TGTGCCAGCAGTTACCCCGGACGGTTGAACACTGAAGCTTTCTTT
-,-,TRBJ1-3,TRBV7-2,CASSLVSGVGNTIYF,TGTGCCAGCAGCTTAGTATCAGGGGTCGGAAACACCATATATTTT
-,once,TRBJ1-1,TRBV20-1,CSAPWPEAFF,TGCAGTGCCCCTTGGCCCGAAGCTTTCTTT
TRBD2,-,TRBJ2-1,TRBV13,CASSLGPRTSRNEQFF,TGTGCCAGCAGCTTAGGCCCCCGGACTAGTCGAAATGAGCAGTTCTTC
TRBD1,-,TRBJ1-1,TRBV7-9,CASSFGQGVFTEAFF,TGTGCCAGCAGCTTTGGACAGGGGGTGTTCACTGAAGCTTTCTTT
-,-,TRBJ1-1,TRBV29-1,CSATLLRTEAFF,TGCAGCGCCACCCTACTTCGAACTGAAGCTTTCTTT
-,-,TRBJ1-2,TRBV10-3,CAISTGYHGYTF,TGTGCCATCAGTACAGGGTATCATGGCTACACCTTC
-,-,TRBJ1-1,TRBV4-1,CASSPSTGLGLEAFF,TGCGCCAGCAGCCCCTCGACAGGTCTTGGGCTTGAAGCTTTCTTT
-,-,TRBJ2-7,TRBV6-7,CASIGQIDYEQYF,TGTGCCAGCATTGGACAGATTGACTACGAGCAGTACTTC
TRBD2,-,TRBJ2-2,TRBV7-3,CASSPGLAGETGELFF,TGTGCCAGCAGCCCGGGACTAGCGGGAGAAACCGGGGAGCTGTTTTTT
-,-,TRBJ2-1,TRBV6-6,CASSYGYGGNEQFF,TGTGCCAGCAGTTACGGGTATGGGGGCAATGAGCAGTTCTTC
TRBD1,-,TRBJ1-1,TRBV7-3,CASRTGYTEAFF,TGTGCCAGCCGGACAGGGTACACTGAAGCTTTCTTT
-,-,TRBJ1-1,TRBV6-6,CASTRNTEAFF,TGTGCCAGCACACGGAACACTGAAGCTTTCTTT
TRBD2,-,TRBJ2-2,TRBV4-2,CASSQEEVAGGQAGELFF,TGTGCCAGCAGCCAAGAGGAAGTAGCGGGAGGGCAAGCCGGGGAGCTGTTTTTT
-,once,TRBJ2-3,TRBV5-1,CASSLIVFGTVSGDTQYF,TGCGCCAGCAGCTTAATTGTGTTTGGGACTGTTTCTGGAGATACGCAGTATTTT
-,-,TRBJ1-5,TRBV12-3/TRBV12-4,CASRSVWNQPQHF,TGTGCCAGCCGGTCCGTATGGAATCAGCCCCAGCATTTT
-,-,TRBJ2-3,TRBV5-5,CASSLQPGTPLSFTDTQYF,TGTGCCAGCAGCTTACAACCGGGAACACCCCTTTCGTTCACAGATACGCAGTATTTT
-,once,TRBJ1-6,TRBV6-2/TRBV6-3,CASSFQTQYNSPLHF,TGTGCCAGCAGCTTCCAGACGCAGTATAATTCACCCCTCCACTTT
-,-,TRBJ2-1,TRBV5-1,CASSFDLRGQFF,TGCGCCAGCAGCTTCGACTTGAGGGGGCAGTTCTTC
TRBD1,-,TRBJ1-1,TRBV19,CASSMSGGLAEAFF,TGTGCCAGTAGTATGTCAGGGGGTTTGGCTGAAGCTTTCTTT
TRBD1,-,TRBJ2-1,TRBV6-6,CASSYSTGTHWGFF,TGTGCCAGCAGTTACTCGACAGGGACCCACTGGGGGTTCTTC
TRBD1,-,TRBJ2-1,TRBV3-1/TRBV3-2,CASSYGTGVSNEQFF,TGTGCCAGCAGTTACGGGACAGGGGTATCTAATGAGCAGTTCTTC
-,many,TRBJ2-1,TRBV3-1/TRBV3-2,CASSQGTGSYNEQFF,TGTGCCAGCAGCCAAGGCACGGGGTCTTACAATGAGCAGTTCTTC
TRBD1,-,TRBJ1-1,TRBV9,CASSGTWTGKGRRGTEAFF,TGTGCCAGCAGCGGAACGTGGACAGGGAAGGGGAGAAGGGGCACTGAAGCTTTCTTT
-,-,TRBJ1-1,TRBV7-9,CASSGFDRMNTEAFF,TGTGCCAGCAGCGGATTCGACAGAATGAACACTGAAGCTTTCTTT
-,-,TRBJ2-7,TRBV19,CASSIGGMGEQYF,TGTGCCAGTAGTATTGGGGGAATGGGGGAGCAGTACTTC
TRBD1,-,TRBJ1-5,TRBV4-1,CASSQQTGQGNQPQHF,TGCGCCAGCAGCCAACAAACGGGACAGGGCAATCAGCCCCAGCATTTT
-,-,TRBJ1-1,TRBV4-3,CASSQGFMNTEAFF,TGCGCCAGCAGCCAAGGATTCATGAACACTGAAGCTTTCTTT
TRBD1,-,TRBJ2-7,TRBV27,CAVARQGGHEQYF,TGTGCCGTCGCCAGACAGGGGGGGCACGAGCAGTACTTC
-,-,TRBJ2-3,TRBV7-9,CASSIPGGSTDTQYF,TGTGCCAGCAGTATACCCGGGGGTAGCACAGATACGCAGTATTTT
-,-,TRBJ2-5,TRBV18,CASSGGLQETQYF,TGTGCCAGCTCAGGGGGCCTACAAGAGACCCAGTACTTC
-,-,TRBJ1-3,TRBV6-1,CASSGQGQYSGNTIYF,TGTGCCAGCAGTGGTCAGGGGCAGTACTCTGGAAACACCATATATTTT
-,-,TRBJ2-3,TRBV11-2,CASSLDVRGTDTQYF,TGTGCCAGCAGCTTAGACGTAAGGGGGACAGATACGCAGTATTTT
-,-,TRBJ2-3,TRBV4-1,CASSQEEGIRTDTQYF,TGCGCCAGCAGCCAAGAGGAAGGGATTAGAACAGATACGCAGTATTTT
-,-,TRBJ2-3,TRBV28,CASSLSDSLDTQYF,TGTGCCAGCAGTTTATCTGACAGCTTAGACACGCAGTATTTT
-,-,TRBJ1-1,TRBV10-3,CAISAYLGRDEAFF,TGTGCCATCAGTGCGTACCTCGGGAGAGATGAAGCTTTCTTT
TRBD1,-,TRBJ1-2,TRBV5-6,CASSLRDSGYGYTF,TGTGCCAGCAGCTTACGGGACAGTGGCTATGGCTACACCTTC
TRBD1,-,TRBJ1-2,TRBV27,CASSFDNLETGLDYGYTF,TGTGCCAGCAGTTTTGATAACCTCGAGACAGGGCTGGACTATGGCTACACCTTC
TRBD2,-,TRBJ2-1,TRBV3-1/TRBV3-2,CASSPAAGTSGHNEQFF,TGTGCCAGCAGCCCGGCCGCCGGGACTAGCGGCCACAATGAGCAGTTCTTC
-,-,TRBJ1-4,TRBV18,CASSPPSPVEKLFF,TGTGCCAGCTCACCACCATCGCCAGTCGAAAAACTGTTTTTT